A selection of T cell receptor beta chains follows, all from one sample in a study of cytomegalovirus exposure and HLA in healthy donors. Method: immunoSEQ multiplex PCR; TCRdb's copy keeps in-frame clones and lacks some. The sample totals roughly 200,000 clones. The sample consisted of PBMCs. Receptors were obtained from a girl aged 2-9 years in good health and CMV-seropositive. Both conserved end residues are part of each CDR3. D genes are given only for firm matches.

j_call | d_call | v_call | cdr3_aa | cdr3_nt
TRBJ1-3 | NA | TRBV18 | CASSLQGLSSGNTIYF | TGTGCCAGCTCACTACAGGGTTTGAGCTCTGGAAACACCATATATTTT
TRBJ1-2 | NA | TRBV27 | CASGRGQHYGYTF | TGTGCCAGTGGCCGTGGACAGCACTATGGCTACACCTTC
TRBJ2-2 | NA | TRBV6-4 | CASSAGVNTGELFF | TGTGCCAGCAGTGCGGGAGTTAACACCGGGGAGCTGTTTTTT
TRBJ1-5 | NA | TRBV7-2 | CASSPFPGGGVSNQPQHF | TGTGCCAGCAGCCCCTTCCCGGGGGGCGGGGTGAGCAATCAGCCCCAGCATTTT
TRBJ2-3 | NA | TRBV5-1 | CASSLARTDTQYF | TGCGCCAGCAGCTTGGCCAGGACAGATACGCAGTATTTT
TRBJ1-4 | NA | TRBV6-1 | CASSEALGLEEKLFF | TGTGCCAGCAGTGAAGCGCTTGGGTTGGAGGAAAAACTGTTTTTT
TRBJ1-1 | TRBD1 | TRBV5-4 | CASSLQGASTEAFF | TGTGCCAGCAGCTTACAGGGGGCGAGCACTGAAGCTTTCTTT
TRBJ2-7 | NA | TRBV5-5 | CASSLGQVIGSYEQYF | TGTGCCAGCAGCTTGGGACAGGTTATTGGGTCCTACGAGCAGTACTTC
TRBJ2-7 | TRBD1 | TRBV7-9 | CASSFGTGKVYEQYF | TGTGCCAGCAGCTTTGGGACAGGGAAGGTTTACGAGCAGTACTTC
TRBJ1-1 | NA | TRBV7-9 | CASSFAEENTEAFF | TGTGCCAGCAGCTTCGCCGAGGAGAACACTGAAGCTTTCTTT
TRBJ1-1 | TRBD1 | TRBV29-1 | CSVEDRGTGSEAFF | TGCAGCGTTGAAGATCGGGGGACAGGTTCTGAAGCTTTCTTT
TRBJ2-7 | NA | TRBV10-3 | CAISELTDYEQYF | TGTGCCATCAGTGAGTTGACAGATTACGAGCAGTACTTC
TRBJ2-3 | NA | TRBV13 | CASSPQFTDTQYF | TGTGCCAGCAGCCCACAATTCACAGATACGCAGTATTTT
TRBJ2-2 | NA | TRBV5-1 | CASSREAWTGRGNTGELFF | TGCGCCAGCAGCCGAGAAGCCTGGACAGGGAGGGGGAACACCGGGGAGCTGTTTTTT
TRBJ1-2 | NA | TRBV6-6 | CASSYFVRNSDGYTF | TGTGCCAGCAGTTACTTTGTCAGGAATTCCGATGGCTACACCTTC
TRBJ2-1 | TRBD2 | TRBV7-6 | CASSSLVGTSGNEQFF | TGTGCCAGCAGCTCCCTGGTGGGGACTAGCGGCAATGAGCAGTTCTTC
TRBJ2-7 | TRBD2 | TRBV5-1 | CASSLASSGTSGRSYEQYF | TGCGCCAGCAGCTTGGCTTCCTCCGGGACTAGCGGGAGGTCGTACGAGCAGTACTTC
TRBJ1-1 | NA | TRBV6-6 | CASSPTVNTEAFF | TGTGCCAGCAGCCCAACAGTGAACACTGAAGCTTTCTTT
TRBJ2-2 | TRBD2 | TRBV5-4 | CATAGSGRNTGELFF | TGTGCCACGGCGGGAAGCGGGAGAAACACCGGGGAGCTGTTTTTT
TRBJ2-7 | NA | TRBV2 | CASRATGDYEQYF | TGTGCCAGCAGAGCCACGGGGGACTACGAGCAGTACTTC
TRBJ2-2 | NA | TRBV11-2 | CASSSLTGELFF | TGTGCCAGCAGCTCCTTAACCGGGGAGCTGTTTTTT
TRBJ2-1 | TRBD2 | TRBV11-2 | CASRGKSGRAIGEQFF | TGTGCCAGCAGGGGGAAGAGCGGGAGGGCGATTGGTGAGCAGTTCTTC
TRBJ2-7 | NA | TRBV6-5 | CASSYGYGQFYEQYF | TGTGCCAGCAGTTACGGCTACGGACAGTTCTACGAGCAGTACTTC
TRBJ1-4 | TRBD1 | TRBV6-5 | CASRPTGGASEKLFF | TGTGCCAGCAGACCCACAGGGGGCGCGAGTGAAAAACTGTTTTTT
TRBJ2-1 | TRBD2 | TRBV5-1 | CASSIGLANNEQFF | TGCGCCAGCAGCATTGGACTAGCGAACAATGAGCAGTTCTTC
TRBJ1-5 | NA | TRBV28 | CASSLLLMSNQPQHF | TGTGCCAGCAGTTTACTCTTAATGAGCAATCAGCCCCAGCATTTT
TRBJ2-7 | NA | TRBV10-3 | CAIKSSQTYEQYF | TGTGCCATCAAGTCGTCGCAGACCTACGAGCAGTACTTC
TRBJ1-5 | NA | TRBV29-1 | CSVHPGPSNQPQHF | TGCAGCGTTCATCCAGGGCCTAGCAATCAGCCCCAGCATTTT
TRBJ2-5 | TRBD2 | TRBV9 | CASSVGGRETQYF | TGTGCCAGCAGCGTAGGCGGGAGAGAGACCCAGTACTTC
TRBJ2-1 | NA | TRBV5-1 | CASRAGLADNEQFF | TGCGCCAGCAGGGCGGGACTCGCAGACAATGAGCAGTTCTTC
TRBJ1-2 | NA | TRBV6-6 | CASSSMDKNFYGYTF | TGTGCCAGCAGTTCCATGGACAAAAACTTCTATGGCTACACCTTC
TRBJ2-7 | NA | TRBV5-5 | CASSLDTSYEQYF | TGTGCCAGCAGCTTGGACACCTCCTACGAGCAGTACTTC
TRBJ2-2 | TRBD2 | TRBV6-5 | CASSYSGLADTGELFF | TGTGCCAGCAGTTACTCGGGACTAGCGGACACCGGGGAGCTGTTTTTT
TRBJ2-3 | TRBD2 | TRBV29-1 | CSVNGLAGGTDTQYF | TGCAGCGTTAACGGACTAGCGGGAGGCACAGATACGCAGTATTTT
TRBJ1-3 | NA | TRBV18 | CASSPLTRSSGNTIYF | TGTGCCAGCTCACCTTTGACAAGAAGCTCTGGAAACACCATATATTTT
TRBJ1-2 | NA | TRBV29-1 | CSVQGSMENGYTF | TGCAGCGTCCAGGGGTCGATGGAGAATGGCTACACCTTC
TRBJ1-5 | NA | TRBV19 | CASTEARGAGDQPQHF | TGTGCCAGTACTGAAGCGCGGGGGGCGGGTGATCAGCCCCAGCATTTT
TRBJ2-7 | TRBD2 | TRBV13 | CASSPLRLASSYEQYF | TGTGCCAGCAGCCCCCTACGACTAGCTAGCTCCTACGAGCAGTACTTC
TRBJ2-7 | TRBD2 | TRBV19 | CASARRLAGVIPSEQYF | TGTGCCAGCGCCCGAAGATTAGCGGGAGTCATTCCCTCCGAGCAGTACTTC
TRBJ2-3 | TRBD2 | TRBV7-6 | CASSLQGTSGTDTQYF | TGTGCCAGCAGCTTGCAAGGGACTAGCGGGACAGATACGCAGTATTTT
TRBJ2-3 | NA | TRBV9 | CASSAGRGSTDTQYF | TGTGCCAGCAGCGCGGGGCGGGGTTCCACAGATACGCAGTATTTT
TRBJ1-5 | NA | TRBV5-6 | CASSLRGHPLPRQPQHF | TGTGCCAGCAGCTTACGGGGACACCCCCTTCCAAGGCAGCCCCAGCATTTT
TRBJ1-5 | NA | TRBV15 | CATSRSDRVGNQPQHF | TGTGCCACCAGCAGATCGGACAGAGTCGGCAATCAGCCCCAGCATTTT
TRBJ2-3 | NA | TRBV29-1 | CSVEVVQSDTQYF | TGCAGCGTTGAGGTGGTGCAGTCAGATACGCAGTATTTT
TRBJ2-2 | NA | TRBV6-1 | CASSERQGGGELFF | TGTGCCAGCAGTGAACGGCAGGGAGGCGGGGAGCTGTTTTTT
TRBJ1-1 | TRBD1 | TRBV27 | CASKGAGLNTEAFF | TGTGCCAGCAAGGGGGCGGGGTTGAACACTGAAGCTTTCTTT
TRBJ2-7 | NA | TRBV9 | CASSVANGAGYEQYF | TGTGCCAGCAGCGTAGCTAATGGAGCGGGCTACGAGCAGTACTTC
TRBJ2-1 | TRBD2 | TRBV28 | CASSLGGSSYNEQFF | TGTGCCAGCAGTTTAGGCGGGAGCTCCTACAATGAGCAGTTCTTC
TRBJ2-7 | TRBD1 | TRBV7-6 | CASSDPYAGTDTYEQYF | TGTGCCAGCAGCGATCCTTACGCCGGGACAGACACCTACGAGCAGTACTTC
TRBJ1-3 | NA | TRBV28 | CASSLFQGGDTIYF | TGTGCCAGCAGTTTATTCCAGGGAGGGGACACCATATATTTT
TRBJ2-6 | NA | TRBV19 | CASTGTGGANVLTF | TGTGCCAGTACCGGGACTGGAGGGGCCAACGTCCTGACTTTC
TRBJ1-2 | TRBD1 | TRBV27 | CASSFQGVYGYTF | TGTGCCAGCAGTTTCCAGGGGGTCTATGGCTACACCTTC
TRBJ2-7 | TRBD2 | TRBV28 | CASLEGLRSSYEQYF | TGTGCCAGCCTGGAGGGACTACGAAGCTCCTACGAGCAGTACTTC
TRBJ2-7 | NA | TRBV2 | CASSEVPGSSYEQYF | TGTGCCAGCAGTGAGGTTCCAGGTAGCTCCTACGAGCAGTACTTC